This T cell receptor beta chain was sequenced during a study of shared clonotypes between healthy human individuals. For the study at large: Three plates each covered CD4 naive and memory; CD8 naive two, CD8 memory one.

Under the authors' procedure: ImmunoSEQ output held junction-only sequences without quality scores, so filtering differed. Method: immunoSEQ multiplex PCR; TCRdb's copy keeps in-frame clones and lacks some. V and J calls and clone size are given by that table; D and trimming were obtained from the DNA. The table has about 700,000 clones, roughly 94% seen once. This clone was detected only once. Selected positively for CCR7 and CD45RO-negative, naive CD8 cells excluded terminally differentiated effector memory CD45RA+ cells. The receptor's source is a man aged 25 to 45 in good health. The source material was naive CD8+ T cells sorted from blood.

The CDR3 is CASSPPMAGLARGYTF. CDR3 nucleotides: TGTGCCAGCTCACCACCAATGGCAGGGCTAGCTCGTGGCTACACCTTC. The chain carries TRBV18 and TRBJ1-2; D possibly corresponds to TRBD1 (5 bases). V lost 0 bases to trimming and J lost 7 bases, with 18 bases between them. This CDR3 is 16 amino acids long. The germline V gene encodes CDR1 KGHSH and CDR2 LQKENI. Based on the CDR3 plus reference TRBV18 and TRBJ1-2, the full variable domain is NAGVMQNPRHLVRRRGQEARLRCSPMKGHSHVYWYRQLPEEGLKFMVYLQKENIIDESGMPKERFSAEFPKEGPSILRIQQVVRGDSAAYFCASSPPMAGLARGYTFGSGTRLTVV.